Shown below are 22 T cell receptor beta chains from a single sample sequenced in a study of blood T cell repertoires in COVID-19. This table comes from immunoSEQ multiplex PCR, and its TCRdb copy is limited to in-frame clones, with some not included. The sample holds roughly 80,000 clones, about 80% seen once. Sequencing input: peripheral blood. The receptors stem from a human donor in a cohort sampled during active COVID-19.

The chain has TRBV5-4 and TRBJ2-1; no clear D. Germline V gene sequence: CDR1 SGHNT, CDR2 YYREEE (reference sequence). Trimming took 3 bases from V and 8 from J, leaving 18 bases between them. The CDR3 covers 15 residues. CDR3 residues: CASSSPLTRLDEQFF. CDR3 nucleotide sequence: TGTGCCAGCAGCTCCCCACTTACTCGGTTGGATGAGCAGTTCTTC.

The chain joins TRBV11-3 to TRBJ1-1, with TRBD1 as a possible D gene (6 bases). CDR3 length: 14 amino acids. V lost 2 bases, J lost 6 bases, and 13 bases lay in between. Germline loops: CDR1 SGHNT, CDR2 YENEEA. This CDR3 reads CASSLSGRGAEAFF. DNA for the CDR3: TGTGCCAGCAGCTTATCTGGCAGGGGCGCTGAAGCTTTCTTT.

The chain links TRBV6-5 to TRBJ2-7, with 7 bases matching TRBD1. The CDR3 is made up of 14 amino acids. With V trimmed by 2 bases and J by 5 bases, 6 bases remained unmatched. Germline V gene data show CDR1 as MNHEY and CDR2 as SVGAGI. CDR3 sequence (DNA): TGTGCCAGCAGTTACAACAGGGGTATCAACGAGCAGTACTTC. Translation gives CASSYNRGINEQYF.

The chain combines TRBV11-3 with TRBJ1-1, with D possibly being TRBD1 (6 bases). CDR1 is SGHNT and CDR2 is YENEEA in the germline V gene. The CDR3 runs to 16 residues. V shed 7 bases and J shed 1 base, with 19 bases lying between them. The CDR3 nucleotides read TGTGCCAGCACCTTGGGGGCCCCCCGGGCGAACACTGAAGCTTTCTTT. Amino acids: CASTLGAPRANTEAFF.

The chain recombines TRBV20-1 with TRBJ2-1; D unresolved. Trimming stripped 4 bases from V and 8 bases from J, with 9 bases between. Germline V gives CDR1 DFQATT, CDR2 SNEGSKA (reference sequence). CDR3 length: 11 amino acids. CDR3: CSAISLYEQFF. The CDR3 DNA follows: TGCAGTGCTATTTCCCTCTATGAGCAGTTCTTC.

The chain employs TRBV4-1 and TRBJ1-1, with D possibly TRBD1 on 5 matching bases. Deletions cut 1 base from V and 4 bases from J, with 13 bases between. The CDR3 contains 15 residues. Germline V CDR1 and CDR2: MGHRA, YSYEKL. CDR3 loop: CASSQAGGGITEAFF. For the CDR3, the DNA is TGCGCCAGCAGCCAAGCGGGCGGGGGGATCACTGAAGCTTTCTTT.

The rearrangement links TRBV11-1 to TRBJ2-1; no definite D call. V gave up 7 bases and J gave up 6 bases, with 7 bases separating them. The CDR3 runs 11 residues. The germline gives CDR1 SGHAT, CDR2 FQDESV (reference sequence). Here the CDR3 reads CASTAGNEQFF. DNA for the CDR3: TGTGCCAGCACCGCCGGCAATGAGCAGTTCTTC.

The CDR3 reads CASSLIPSRGTEAFF. The CDR3 DNA follows: TGTGCCAGCAGTTTAATCCCTTCGAGAGGCACTGAAGCTTTCTTT. The rearrangement links TRBV28 to TRBJ1-1; D remains ambiguous. The CDR3 contains 15 residues. Germline V lookup: CDR1 MDHEN, CDR2 SYDVKM. Trimming removed 2 bases at V and 4 bases at J, with 14 bases between. Drawing the rest from reference TRBV28 and TRBJ1-1, the complete variable domain is DVKVTQSSRYLVKRTGEKVFLECVQDMDHENMFWYRQDPGLGLRLIYFSYDVKMKEKGDIPEGYSVSREKKERFSLILESASTNQTSMYLCASSLIPSRGTEAFFGQGTRLTVV.

The chain links TRBV10-3 to TRBJ2-1, with TRBD2 identical over 9 bases. Germline loops: CDR1 ENHRY, CDR2 SYGVKD. The ends lost 0 bases at V and 4 bases at J; junction bases unmatched: 4. This CDR3 is built from 16 residues. The chain's CDR3 is CAISESAGGMYNEQFF. In DNA form, the CDR3 reads TGTGCCATCAGTGAGTCGGCGGGGGGGATGTACAATGAGCAGTTCTTC.

V gene TRBV12-5 combines with J gene TRBJ2-1; 11 bases align to TRBD1. V dropped 0 bases and J dropped 3; count of bases not matched to a gene: 4. CDR3 length: 17 residues. Germline values: CDR1 LGHNT, CDR2 FRNRAP. The CDR3 nucleotides read TGTGCTAGTGGTTTGGTATCCGGGACAGGGGGCTACAATGAGCAGTTCTTC. This codes for CASGLVSGTGGYNEQFF.

The chain couples TRBV7-2 to TRBJ2-1; TRBD1 matches at 10 bases. Losses at the gene ends were 4 bases for V and 7 bases for J; bases not matched to a gene: 7. Germline V gene sequence: CDR1 SGHTA, CDR2 FQGNSA. This CDR3 is 15 amino acids long. CDR3 protein: CASSSLDRGLNEQFF. CDR3 DNA sequence: TGTGCCAGCAGCTCCCTAGACAGGGGGCTTAATGAGCAGTTCTTC.

The J gene is TRBJ2-1, the V gene TRBV12-3 or TRBV12-4, with D tentatively TRBD1 (6 bases). V lost 6 bases and J lost 4, with 7 bases in between. CDR3 length equals 12 residues. CDR3 sequence reads: CASSDRYNEQFF. The CDR3 DNA reads TGTGCCAGCAGCGACAGGTACAATGAGCAGTTCTTC.

The table lists this clone with a count of one. This chain joins TRBV7-2 and TRBJ1-2; tentative D call: TRBD1 (5 bases). There are 15 residues in the CDR3. The V end lost 1 base, the J end lost 5 bases, and 14 bases lay between the germline ends. Germline V CDR1 and CDR2: SGHTA, FQGNSA. The CDR3 protein is CASSLVADKGYGYTF. CDR3 bases: TGTGCCAGCAGCTTAGTCGCGGACAAGGGGTATGGCTACACCTTC.

This sequence joins TRBV2 and TRBJ1-1, with 8 bases fitting TRBD1. Trimming took 6 bases from V and 2 from J; bases not matched to a gene: 5. The CDR3 extends over 14 amino acids. CDR1 is SNHLY and CDR2 is FYNNEI in the germline V gene. The CDR3: CASRTDRGNTEAFF. CDR3 nucleotide sequence: TGTGCCAGCAGGACCGACAGGGGTAACACTGAAGCTTTCTTT.

V is TRBV18 and J is TRBJ2-3, with 8 bases that match TRBD1. Germline V gene data show CDR1 as KGHSH and CDR2 as LQKENI. The junction had 12 bases not matched to a gene; V was cut back by 2 bases and J by 5 bases. This CDR3 is built from 17 residues. Here the CDR3 reads CASSPKNTRTGKDTQYF. DNA for the CDR3: TGTGCCAGCTCACCAAAGAATACAAGGACAGGGAAAGATACGCAGTATTTT.

The chain joins TRBV5-8 to TRBJ2-7, with a tentative D call TRBD1 (5 bases). Germline V gives CDR1 SGHTS, CDR2 YDEGEE. This CDR3 comprises 13 residues. V lost 5 bases and J lost 3, with 12 bases in between. The CDR3 DNA reads TGTGCCAGCAGTCACGACAGATACTACGAGCAGTACTTC. Translating it yields CASSHDRYYEQYF.

The V and J genes are TRBV11-2 and TRBJ2-7; TRBD1 matches 9 bases. V lost 6 bases, J lost 1 base, and 7 bases stayed unmatched. Germline CDR1 and CDR2: SGHAT and FQNNGV. This CDR3 region has 15 residues. The CDR3 nucleotides are TGTGCCAGCAGTAATGGACAGGGGAGGTCCTACGAGCAGTACTTC. The encoded protein is CASSNGQGRSYEQYF.

The gene calls are TRBV7-2 and TRBJ2-1, with 10 bases matching TRBD2. Germline assignment: CDR1 SGHTA and CDR2 FQGNSA. V shed 3 bases, J shed 5 bases, and the junction held 7 bases outside the gene matches. CDR3 length: 16 residues. In DNA, the CDR3 is TGTGCCAGCAGCTTCCCAGCGGGGGGGCGTAACAATGAGCAGTTCTTC. It translates to CASSFPAGGRNNEQFF.

The genes are TRBV2 and TRBJ2-5; 9 bases align to TRBD2. The V gene's germline CDR1 is SNHLY and CDR2 FYNNEI. The CDR3 is made up of 14 amino acids. J was trimmed by 3 bases and V by 5 bases; bases with no gene match: 4. The CDR3 sequence is CASSRLAAKETQYF. CDR3 DNA: TGTGCCAGCAGTCGACTAGCGGCGAAAGAGACCCAGTACTTC.

This chain uses TRBV19 with TRBJ2-1; 14 bases align to TRBD2. In germline, CDR1 is LNHDA, CDR2 SQIVND (reference sequence). V was pared by 4 bases and J by 7 bases, with 9 bases of the junction left unmatched. This CDR3 has 17 residues. The chain's CDR3 is CASSKTGTSGRVNEQFF. The CDR3 coding sequence is TGTGCCAGTAGTAAGACCGGGACTAGCGGGAGAGTAAATGAGCAGTTCTTC. Drawing the rest from reference TRBV19 and TRBJ2-1, the complete variable domain is DGGITQSPKYLFRKEGQNVTLSCEQNLNHDAMYWYRQDPGQGLRLIYYSQIVNDFQKGDIAEGYSVSREKKESFPLTVTSAQKNPTAFYLCASSKTGTSGRVNEQFFGPGTRLTVL.

The chain is built from TRBV28 and TRBJ2-5; TRBD1 might be the D (6 bases). The germline V and J ends were trimmed by 3 bases and 2 bases, with 16 bases remaining between them. Per the germline V gene, CDR1 is MDHEN and CDR2 is SYDVKM. CDR3 length: 16 residues. CDR3 loop: CASSLSGDILQETQYF. In DNA, the CDR3 is TGTGCCAGCAGTTTGAGTGGGGACATCCTTCAAGAGACCCAGTACTTC.

This clone occurred once. The chain is built from TRBV6-4 and TRBJ2-1; maybe TRBD2 (6 bases). The V gene's germline CDR1 is MRHNA and CDR2 SNTAGT. The CDR3 is 14 amino acids. V lost 9 bases to trimming and J lost 8 bases, with 20 bases between them. The CDR3: CARTGLKVIYEQFF. CDR3 coding DNA: TGTGCCAGGACTGGACTAAAAGTTATCTATGAGCAGTTCTTC.